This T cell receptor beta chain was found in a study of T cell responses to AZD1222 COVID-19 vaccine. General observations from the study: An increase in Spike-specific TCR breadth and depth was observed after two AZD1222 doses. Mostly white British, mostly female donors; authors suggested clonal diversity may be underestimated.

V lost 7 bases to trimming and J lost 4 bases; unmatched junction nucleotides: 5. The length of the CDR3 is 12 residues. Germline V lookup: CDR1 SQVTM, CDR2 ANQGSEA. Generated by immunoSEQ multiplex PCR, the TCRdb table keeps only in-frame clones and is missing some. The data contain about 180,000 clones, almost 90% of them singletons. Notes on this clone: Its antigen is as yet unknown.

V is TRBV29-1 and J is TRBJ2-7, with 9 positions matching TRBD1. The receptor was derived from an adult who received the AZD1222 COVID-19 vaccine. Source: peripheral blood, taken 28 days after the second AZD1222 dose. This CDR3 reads CSAQGAGYEQYF. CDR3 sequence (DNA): TGCAGCGCACAGGGGGCAGGATACGAGCAGTACTTC.